Presented here are 16 T cell receptor beta chains from one specimen sequenced in a study of T-cell memory formation after mild COVID-19. TCRdb recomputed calls from the 5' RACE reads with MiXCR, one row per CDR3 protein. The data show about 180,000 distinct CDR3 sequences, roughly 20% seen once. The source material was PBMCs or a T cell subset sorted from them (not recorded which). The receptors originated from a man between 18 and 35 years old who had mild COVID-19 (a few samples of this study predate the infection). Cell type and time point are not known.

The chain has TRBV3-1 and TRBJ1-2, with 7 bases lining up with TRBD1. The germline CDR1 and CDR2 sequences are LGHDT and YNNKEL (reference sequence). V shed 3 bases, J shed 8 bases, and the junction held 3 bases outside the gene matches. The CDR3 spans 12 residues. CDR3 region: CASSQTGLGYTF. CDR3 sequence (DNA): TGTGCCAGCAGCCAGACAGGGCTGGGCTACACCTTC.

The chain combines TRBV27 with TRBJ2-7; D is unclear. The germline gives CDR1 MNHEY, CDR2 SMNVEV (reference sequence). V lost 5 bases to trimming and J lost 2 bases, with 10 bases between them. The CDR3 totals 13 residues. CDR3 sequence reads: CASSRLGTYEQYV. The CDR3 DNA follows: TGTGCCAGCAGTCGCCTAGGTACCTACGAGCAGTACGTC.

This clonotype appeared a few times. The rearrangement joins TRBV4-2 to TRBJ1-5, with D unclear. The CDR3 contains 14 residues. V was shortened by 2 bases and J by 6 bases, with 11 bases between the two germline ends. The germline V gene encodes CDR1 LGHNA and CDR2 YNFKEQ. DNA of the CDR3: TGTGCCAGCAGCCAAACCAACCAAGCTCAGCCCCAGCATTTT. It codes for CASSQTNQAQPQHF.

This clonotype was seen only a few times. CDR3 nucleotide sequence: TGCGCCAGCAACCGACTCGGGACAGGGGAGGGTGAGCAGTACTTC. Its protein product is CASNRLGTGEGEQYF. This chain uses TRBV5-1 with TRBJ2-7, with 10 bases fitting TRBD1. Germline trimming cut 6 bases from V and 7 bases from J; bases unmatched to any gene: 13. This CDR3 is built from 15 residues. CDR1 SGHRS and CDR2 YFSETQ come from the germline V gene.

A few counts support this clonotype. V is TRBV7-8 and J is TRBJ2-7, with 10 nucleotides matching TRBD2. This CDR3 comprises 17 residues. Germline loops: CDR1 SGHVS, CDR2 FQNEAQ. The V and J ends lost 3 bases and 0 bases, in that order; junction bases with no gene match: 8. The DNA for the CDR3 is TGTGCCAGCAGCTTTCAACTAGCGGGGCTAAGCTCCTACGAGCAGTACTTC. Protein sequence: CASSFQLAGLSSYEQYF.

This clonotype was observed a handful of times. This chain connects TRBV28 to TRBJ1-2; no clear D. This CDR3 has 10 amino acids. Trimming left V 7 bases short and J 4 bases short, with 4 bases between. Germline values: CDR1 MDHEN, CDR2 SYDVKM. The CDR3 region is CASKGYGYTF. The CDR3 region has the DNA TGTGCCAGCAAAGGCTATGGCTACACCTTC.

This clonotype was counted many times. The chain couples TRBV4-3 to TRBJ2-1; TRBD1 aligns across 9 bases. The CDR3 is 13 residues long. J lost 9 bases, V lost 3 bases, and 3 bases had no gene match. CDR1 and CDR2 (germline): LGHNA, YSLEER. This chain's CDR3 is CASSQDRGAEQFF. Here the CDR3 DNA reads TGCGCCAGCAGCCAGGACAGGGGAGCTGAGCAGTTCTTC.

This clonotype has just a few counts. V gene TRBV5-1 combines with J gene TRBJ1-1; 9 bases are shared with TRBD1. Germline CDR1 and CDR2: SGHRS and YFSETQ. This CDR3 contains 14 residues. J lost 4 bases, V lost 4 bases, and 5 bases had no gene match. The CDR3 spells CASSIQGASTEAFF. Written as DNA, the CDR3 is TGCGCCAGCAGCATACAGGGGGCGAGCACTGAAGCTTTCTTT.

This clonotype was found a few times. This chain joins TRBV5-1 and TRBJ2-3; weak D call: TRBD1 (6 bases). CDR3 length equals 16 residues. Germline CDR1 SGHRS, CDR2 YFSETQ. Deletions cut 4 bases from V and 0 bases from J, with 15 bases between. The CDR3 DNA reads TGCGCCAGCAGCCCCGGACAGTCGCTTAGCACAGATACGCAGTATTTT. This codes for CASSPGQSLSTDTQYF.

At least ten counts were recorded for this clonotype. This chain joins TRBV12-3 or TRBV12-4 and TRBJ2-5; a possible D gene is TRBD2 (5 bases). With 3 bases removed from V and 2 bases from J, the gap between germline ends came to 7 bases. This CDR3 has 13 amino acids. The CDR3 DNA sequence: TGTGCCAGCAGTTTGGGCGGGCAAGAGACCCAGTACTTC. Encoded protein: CASSLGGQETQYF.

The chain uses TRBV3-1 and TRBJ2-5; D possibly uses TRBD1 or TRBD2 (5 bases each). Germline V gives CDR1 LGHDT, CDR2 YNNKEL (reference sequence). V lost 3 bases to trimming and J lost 7 bases, with 12 bases between them. The CDR3 sequence is 13 residues long. The CDR3 here is CASSQGEMRTQYF. In nucleotides, the CDR3 is TGTGCCAGCAGCCAGGGGGAAATGCGGACCCAGTACTTC.

There are a few counts of this clonotype. The chain uses TRBV12-3 or TRBV12-4 and TRBJ1-6, with D hard to call. The CDR3 covers 12 residues. V shed 8 bases and J shed 4 bases, with 6 bases lying between them. The CDR3 bases are TGTGCCAGCGGGGTTTATAATTCACCCCTCCACTTT. Translated: CASGVYNSPLHF.

The chain has TRBV10-2 and TRBJ2-5, with 9 nucleotides matching TRBD2. Germline-derived CDR1 and CDR2 are WSHSY and SAAADI. The V segment lost 2 bases and the J segment 5 bases; nucleotides outside the gene matches: 9. The length of the CDR3 is 16 residues. The CDR3 spells CASSERSGTSMETQYF. The CDR3 DNA is TGCGCCAGCAGTGAGCGCTCGGGGACTAGCATGGAGACCCAGTACTTC.

This rearrangement joins TRBV20-1 to TRBJ2-1, with D maybe TRBD2 (7 bases). CDR3 size: 16 residues. Germline loops: CDR1 DFQATT, CDR2 SNEGSKA (reference sequence). With 3 bases removed from V and 7 bases from J, the gap between germline ends came to 22 bases. CDR3 region: CSASVPPAGATNEQFF. CDR3 DNA sequence: TGCAGTGCTAGTGTCCCCCCGGCGGGGGCCACTAATGAGCAGTTCTTC.

This clonotype appeared a few times. V gene TRBV29-1 combines with J gene TRBJ2-7, with D tentatively TRBD2 (6 bases). The CDR3 is 14 residues long. The V gene's germline CDR1 is SQVTM and CDR2 ANQGSEA. Between the trimmed V and J ends, which lost 6 bases and 2 bases, there was a span of 17 bases. CDR3: CSVGTGGLTYEQYF. CDR3 bases: TGCAGCGTGGGGACTGGAGGTTTAACCTACGAGCAGTACTTC.

The rearrangement links TRBV19 to TRBJ2-1; weak D call: TRBD1 (6 bases). With 6 bases removed from V and 5 bases from J, the gap between germline ends came to 17 bases. The CDR3 is 15 residues long. Germline V gene sequence: CDR1 LNHDA, CDR2 SQIVND (reference sequence). The CDR3 is CASRPPGQPDNEQFF. CDR3 coding DNA: TGTGCCAGTAGACCGCCCGGACAGCCCGACAATGAGCAGTTCTTC.